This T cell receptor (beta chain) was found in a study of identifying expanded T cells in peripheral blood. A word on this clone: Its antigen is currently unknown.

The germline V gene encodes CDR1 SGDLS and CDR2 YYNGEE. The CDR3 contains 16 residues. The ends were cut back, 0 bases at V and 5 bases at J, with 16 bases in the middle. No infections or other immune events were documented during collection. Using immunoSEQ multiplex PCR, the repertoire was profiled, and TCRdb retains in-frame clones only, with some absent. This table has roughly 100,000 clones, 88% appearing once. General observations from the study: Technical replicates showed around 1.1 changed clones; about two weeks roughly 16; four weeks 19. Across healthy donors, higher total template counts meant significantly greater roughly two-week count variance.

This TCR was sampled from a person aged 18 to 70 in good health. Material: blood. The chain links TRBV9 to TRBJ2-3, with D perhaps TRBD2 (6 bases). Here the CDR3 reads CASSVVDSGAGDTQYF. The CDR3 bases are TGTGCCAGCAGCGTAGTGGATAGCGGAGCGGGAGATACGCAGTATTTT.